The 12 T cell receptor beta chains in this list originate from one sample, sequenced in a study of T cell responses to AZD1222 COVID-19 vaccine. Using immunoSEQ multiplex PCR, the repertoire was profiled, and TCRdb retains in-frame clones only, with some absent. The sample lists approximately 150,000 clones, roughly nine tenths seen once, with under 1.5% in the top ten. Material: peripheral blood, obtained on day 0 of AZD1222 vaccination. The receptors were sampled from an adult in good health.

The rearrangement uses TRBV5-1 and TRBJ2-1; D possibly matches TRBD1 or TRBD2 (6 bases each). Between the trimmed V and J ends, which lost 4 bases and 8 bases, there was a span of 19 bases. The CDR3 runs 15 residues. CDR1 SGHRS and CDR2 YFSETQ come from the germline V gene. The CDR3 DNA follows: TGCGCCAGCAGCCCCTCGGGGGCCTCTAGGGATGAGCAGTTCTTC. Its protein is CASSPSGASRDEQFF.

CDR3 in amino acids: CAWSGGRADEQFF. CDR3 nucleotides: TGTGCCTGGAGTGGCGGGAGGGCCGATGAGCAGTTCTTC. The chain has TRBV30 and TRBJ2-1, with 9 nucleotides matching TRBD2. Germline V gene data show CDR1 as GTSNPN and CDR2 as SVGIG (reference sequence). The V gene end was trimmed by 1 base and the J gene end by 8 bases; junction bases not matched to a gene: 3. The CDR3 runs to 13 residues.

This rearrangement joins TRBV4-1 to TRBJ2-7; 8 nucleotides line up with TRBD1. The CDR3 consists of 18 residues. Germline-derived CDR1 and CDR2 are MGHRA and YSYEKL. With V trimmed by 4 bases and J by 7 bases, 21 bases remained unmatched. The CDR3 DNA reads as TGCGCCAGCAGCCCCGCCAGAAGTGGGGCCCACAGGGGGATGGAGCAGTACTTC. Protein sequence: CASSPARSGAHRGMEQYF.

The chain recombines TRBV4-3 with TRBJ1-2; no clear D. CDR3 length: 16 residues. V gave up 0 bases and J gave up 4 bases, with 15 bases separating them. CDR1 and CDR2 from the germline V gene are LGHNA and YSLEER. The CDR3 here is CASSQEAQRASYGYTF. The DNA for the CDR3 is TGCGCCAGCAGCCAAGAGGCACAGCGAGCAAGCTATGGCTACACCTTC.

The J gene is TRBJ2-3, the V gene TRBV6-6, with 8 bases fitting TRBD2. Trimming cost V 5 bases and J 0 bases; bases outside gene matches: 4. This CDR3 region has 15 residues. Germline CDR1 reads MNHNY; CDR2 reads SVGAGI (reference sequence). The CDR3 region is CASSLLAGSTDTQYF. Written as DNA, the CDR3 is TGTGCCAGCAGTCTCTTAGCGGGGAGCACAGATACGCAGTATTTT.

The chain employs TRBV4-3 and TRBJ1-5; D might be TRBD1 (5 bases). V was clipped by 0 bases and J by 2 bases, with 8 bases between them. The CDR3 has 15 amino acids. Looked up from germline, CDR1 is LGHNA and CDR2 is YSLEER. Written as DNA, the CDR3 is TGCGCCAGCAGCCAAGAGGCCAGGGGCAATCAGCCCCAGCATTTT. Its protein product is CASSQEARGNQPQHF.

The V and J genes are TRBV7-3 and TRBJ2-5; D possibly uses TRBD1 or TRBD2 (6 bases each). Germline V lookup: CDR1 SGHTA, CDR2 FQGTGA. The CDR3 loop spans 13 amino acids. Trimming took 5 bases from V and 4 from J, leaving 11 bases between them. The CDR3 here is CASSTGARETQYF. The CDR3 DNA sequence: TGTGCCAGCAGCACGGGGGCTAGAGAGACCCAGTACTTC.

The chain uses TRBV9 and TRBJ2-7; D is perhaps TRBD1 (6 bases). The CDR3 covers 14 residues. V was trimmed by 4 bases and J by 1 base, leaving 12 bases between them. The germline gives CDR1 SGDLS, CDR2 YYNGEE. This CDR3 is CASSIQDSSYEQYF. CDR3 nucleotide sequence: TGTGCCAGCAGCATTCAGGACAGTTCCTACGAGCAGTACTTC.

Comments on this clone: Other DNA sequences in this sample translate to the same CDR3. The chain joins TRBV19 to TRBJ2-1; D is undetermined. The CDR3 consists of 13 residues. CDR1 and CDR2 from the germline V gene are LNHDA and SQIVND (reference sequence). V was cut by 3 bases and J by 4 bases, with 7 bases left in between. CDR3 bases: TGTGCCAGTAGTATCGGTAGGTACAATGAGCAGTTCTTC. It specifies CASSIGRYNEQFF. The full variable domain, its missing parts supplied by reference TRBV19 and TRBJ2-1, is DGGITQSPKYLFRKEGQNVTLSCEQNLNHDAMYWYRQDPGQGLRLIYYSQIVNDFQKGDIAEGYSVSREKKESFPLTVTSAQKNPTAFYLCASSIGRYNEQFFGPGTRLTVL.

This chain links TRBV4-2 with TRBJ2-7; D gene uncertain. Germline CDR1 is LGHNA and CDR2 is YNFKEQ. Between the trimmed V and J ends, which lost 3 bases and 7 bases, there was a span of 19 bases. The CDR3 sequence is 15 residues long. The chain's CDR3 is CASSQSTPAEGEQYF. The CDR3 nucleotides read TGTGCCAGCAGCCAGTCGACTCCTGCTGAAGGGGAGCAGTACTTC.

DNA of the CDR3: TGTGCCAGCAGCCCGGAAGGGGGAATGAACACTGAAGCTTTCTTT. Translation gives CASSPEGGMNTEAFF. The J gene is TRBJ1-1, the V gene TRBV7-2; tentative D call: TRBD1 (6 bases). CDR1 and CDR2 (germline): SGHTA, FQGNSA. The CDR3 sequence is 15 residues long. The V gene lost 5 bases and the J gene lost 0 bases, with 13 bases spanning the gap.

The chain joins TRBV4-3 to TRBJ1-4, with a tentative D call TRBD1 (6 bases). The CDR3 has 19 amino acids. V lost 0 bases, J lost 6 bases, and 23 bases lay in between. Germline assignment: CDR1 LGHNA and CDR2 YSLEER. The CDR3 here is CASSQEWVDLGGPHEKLFF. CDR3 DNA: TGCGCCAGCAGCCAAGAGTGGGTAGATCTGGGGGGGCCCCATGAAAAACTGTTTTTT.